The next 8 T cell receptor beta chains were all read from a single sample in a study of shared clonotypes between healthy human individuals. This table comes from immunoSEQ multiplex PCR, and its TCRdb copy is limited to in-frame clones, with some not included. Of some 580,000 clones listed, approximately 97% were seen once; the top ten hold less than 0.065%. The sequenced sample consisted of naive CD4+ T cells sorted from blood. The subset was: CD45RA+ positively selected. Every receptor here comes from a woman aged 25 to 39 in good health.

This clone was observed a single time. The chain recombines TRBV28 with TRBJ1-1; D gene ambiguous. Germline loops: CDR1 MDHEN, CDR2 SYDVKM. The CDR3 length is 15 residues. V lost 7 bases to trimming and J lost 0 bases, with 15 bases between them. The CDR3 nucleotides read TGTGCCAGCACCCCACTTTGGCCGGTGAACACTGAAGCTTTCTTT. Its protein product is CASTPLWPVNTEAFF.

The chain couples TRBV11-1 to TRBJ2-3; tentatively, D is TRBD2 (6 bases). Germline assignment: CDR1 SGHAT and CDR2 FQDESV (reference sequence). The CDR3 consists of 15 residues. The ends were cut back, 1 base at V and 0 bases at J, with 8 bases in the middle. The CDR3 DNA follows: TGTGCCAGCAGCTTAGGGAGGGAGAGCACAGATACGCAGTATTTT. Its translation is CASSLGRESTDTQYF.

This rearrangement joins TRBV7-2 to TRBJ2-2; possibly TRBD2 for D (5 bases). V was clipped by 5 bases and J by 4 bases, with 11 bases between them. This CDR3 comprises 14 residues. Germline CDR1 is SGHTA and CDR2 is FQGNSA. Here the CDR3 reads CASSLDYSTGELFF. The CDR3 DNA sequence: TGTGCCAGCAGCCTAGACTATTCCACCGGGGAGCTGTTTTTT.

The V gene is TRBV12-5, the J gene TRBJ2-2, with TRBD1 matching 7 bases. J gave up 7 bases and V 2 bases, and 13 bases lay outside the gene matches. CDR3 length: 17 residues. CDR1 and CDR2 (germline): LGHNT, FRNRAP. CDR3 protein: CASGLTPRQGRIGELFF. CDR3 DNA: TGTGCTAGTGGTTTGACGCCACGACAGGGCAGAATCGGGGAGCTGTTTTTT.

The J gene is TRBJ2-2, the V gene TRBV28, with a possible D match to TRBD2 (6 bases). The V and J ends lost 6 bases and 5 bases respectively, with 13 bases between them. Germline assignment: CDR1 MDHEN and CDR2 SYDVKM. The CDR3 totals 14 residues. CDR3 nucleotides: TGTGCCAGCAGATTCTGGGGAGGAACCGGGGAGCTGTTTTTT. Its protein product is CASRFWGGTGELFF.

The rearrangement uses TRBV19 and TRBJ2-2; 7 nucleotides align to TRBD2. Germline V lookup: CDR1 LNHDA, CDR2 SQIVND (reference sequence). The CDR3 is made up of 14 amino acids. V shed 6 bases, J shed 1 base, and the junction held 2 bases outside the gene matches. The CDR3 is CASRSGMNTGELFF. In nucleotides, the CDR3 is TGTGCCAGTAGAAGCGGGATGAACACCGGGGAGCTGTTTTTT.

The gene calls are TRBV5-1 and TRBJ2-7, with D tentatively TRBD2 (6 bases). CDR1 SGHRS and CDR2 YFSETQ come from the germline V gene. With 2 bases removed from V and 3 bases from J, the gap between germline ends came to 15 bases. CDR3 length: 15 amino acids. The CDR3 region is CASSFTGEFLYEQYF. The CDR3 DNA reads as TGCGCCAGCAGCTTTACGGGAGAATTCCTCTACGAGCAGTACTTC.

The J gene is TRBJ2-7, the V gene TRBV10-1; D may be TRBD2 (6 bases). The length of the CDR3 is 15 residues. V lost 2 bases and J 4 bases, leaving 15 bases between the germline ends. CDR1 is WNHNN and CDR2 is SYGVQD in the germline V gene (reference sequence). The CDR3 nucleotides are TGCGCCAGCAGTGAGGCTAGCGAAGGGATATACGAGCAGTACTTC. Amino acids: CASSEASEGIYEQYF.